This T cell receptor beta chain was sequenced during a study of blood T cell repertoires in COVID-19. Overall study: The United States, Italy and Spain provided the acute and convalescent COVID-19 samples.

This CDR3 is built from 16 residues. V shed 2 bases and J 9 bases; nucleotides not matched to a gene: 7. Looked up from germline, CDR1 is KGHSH and CDR2 is LQKENI. Assay used: immunoSEQ multiplex PCR; TCRdb lists only in-frame clones, some missing. The data show a few hundred thousand clones, about four fifths seen once. The sequenced sample consisted of peripheral blood. The rearrangement joins TRBV18 to TRBJ1-6, with 10 bases aligning to TRBD1. The clonotype was recovered from a man older than 75 with acute or convalescent COVID-19. Here the CDR3 DNA reads TGTGCCAGCTCACCAGACAGGGGGCATTTGGGTTCACCCCTCCACTTT. Its translation is CASSPDRGHLGSPLHF.